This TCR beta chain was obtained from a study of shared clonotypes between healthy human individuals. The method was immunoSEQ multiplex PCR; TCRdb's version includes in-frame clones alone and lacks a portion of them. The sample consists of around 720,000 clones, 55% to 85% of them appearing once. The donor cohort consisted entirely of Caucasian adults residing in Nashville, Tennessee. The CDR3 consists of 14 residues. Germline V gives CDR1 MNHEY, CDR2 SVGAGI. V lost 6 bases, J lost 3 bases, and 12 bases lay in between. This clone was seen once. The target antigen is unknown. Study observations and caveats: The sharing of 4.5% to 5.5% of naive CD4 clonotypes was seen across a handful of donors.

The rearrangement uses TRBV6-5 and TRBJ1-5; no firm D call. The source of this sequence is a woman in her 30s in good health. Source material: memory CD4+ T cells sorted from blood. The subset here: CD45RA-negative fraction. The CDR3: CASRPHNTNQPQHF. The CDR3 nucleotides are TGTGCCAGCAGGCCGCATAATACCAATCAGCCCCAGCATTTT.